These T cell receptor beta chains were read from a single sample in a study of response to subunit inactivated influenza vaccine. MiXCR, applied by TCRdb to the RT-PCR reads, yields one record per CDR3 protein. This table has about 570,000 distinct CDR3 sequences, approximately 10% appearing once. The data were also submitted as part of a second study, on T cells expressing NK-cell markers.

Sequenced here: PBMCs from blood, sampled on the day of vaccination. The receptors were gathered from a man between 45 and 60 years old who received an inactivated influenza vaccine. CDR3s include the opening cysteine and the closing phenylalanine or tryptophan. Clone size is not always given. Where it is, it says once, few, many or a class for expanded clones.

v_call	j_call	clone_size	cdr3_aa
TRBV28	TRBJ1-2	.	CASSSLLEGAYYGYTF
TRBV5-1	TRBJ2-7	few	CASSLFPGQNYEQYF
TRBV7-2	TRBJ2-2	few	CASSLFPSGELFF
TRBV20-1	TRBJ2-7	.	CSARVPGAPEQYF
TRBV9	TRBJ2-3	.	CASSLETGSRTDTQYF
TRBV11-2	TRBJ2-5	.	CASSHGLAGGVQETQYF
TRBV7-2	TRBJ2-1	.	CASTLYQGYKQFF
TRBV3-1	TRBJ1-6	.	CASSQSRANSPLHF
TRBV7-2	TRBJ2-5	.	CASSSTGTADF
TRBV4-3	TRBJ1-1	.	CASSLKAGMAEAFF
TRBV29-1	TRBJ2-1	few	CSVETGRDYNEQFF
TRBV7-2	TRBJ1-5	.	CASRLGVEPQHF
TRBV29-1	TRBJ1-2	few	CSVDDRSGKGSNYGYTF
TRBV7-2	TRBJ1-2	.	CASSLERRVYGYTF
TRBV6-1	TRBJ2-2	few	CASSPGTSFSGELFF
TRBV30	TRBJ2-7	.	CAWGRGALLPEQYF
TRBV6-1	TRBJ2-4	.	CASRGPGRGNIQYF
TRBV5-1	TRBJ1-1	many	CASSSTVNTEAFF
TRBV4-3	TRBJ2-3	few	CASSQGQGAVTDTQYF
TRBV20-1	TRBJ2-3	few	CSARGGRNSDTQYF
TRBV7-3	TRBJ1-2	few	CASSLSGTDAVYGYTF
TRBV12-3/TRBV12-4	TRBJ2-7	few	CASSLRTSGYEQYF
TRBV12-3/TRBV12-4	TRBJ1-5	many	CASSFYGNQPQHF
TRBV12-3/TRBV12-4	TRBJ2-6	few	CASSFFIPDSGANVLTF
TRBV7-2	TRBJ2-5	.	CASTAGLGHSQETQYF
TRBV18	TRBJ2-7	.	CASSPTLLEQYF
TRBV30	TRBJ1-2	.	CAWIRPGYGYTF
TRBV6-5	TRBJ2-5	.	CASSYSVAVQETQYF
TRBV19	TRBJ2-1	.	CASTRAGQDNEQFF
TRBV12-3/TRBV12-4	TRBJ2-3	many	CASSLEVRPIAGVGTDTQYF
TRBV28	TRBJ2-4	few	CASADRALTKNIQYF
TRBV5-1	TRBJ2-1	.	CASSLGSSGSRNEQFF
TRBV7-9	TRBJ1-1	.	CASSLRAGDISEAFF
TRBV10-3	TRBJ2-1	few	CAISGRAQGAGYEQFF
TRBV10-3	TRBJ2-1	many	CAITEGNLQNEQFF
TRBV25-1	TRBJ1-6	.	CASTPGADNSPLHF
TRBV12-3/TRBV12-4	TRBJ1-1	few	CASQSTGVSEAFF
TRBV6-2/TRBV6-3	TRBJ2-7	.	CASGLAGGSEQYF
TRBV5-6	TRBJ2-1	few	CASSSSGTKDYNEQFF
TRBV5-6	TRBJ2-2	.	CASSLRGLVSGELFF
TRBV3-1	TRBJ2-7	few	CASSQPGQGRYEQYF
TRBV4-3	TRBJ1-2	many	CASSLQRGANYGYTF
TRBV5-6	TRBJ1-2	few	CASSFHREGNYGYTF
TRBV24-1	TRBJ2-1	few	CATSGTGYYNEQFF
TRBV29-1	TRBJ2-7	.	CSVEETGTADYEQYF
TRBV5-1	TRBJ2-2	few	CASSLGTGRPGELFF
TRBV20-1	TRBJ2-2	.	CSARPPDGKNTGELFF